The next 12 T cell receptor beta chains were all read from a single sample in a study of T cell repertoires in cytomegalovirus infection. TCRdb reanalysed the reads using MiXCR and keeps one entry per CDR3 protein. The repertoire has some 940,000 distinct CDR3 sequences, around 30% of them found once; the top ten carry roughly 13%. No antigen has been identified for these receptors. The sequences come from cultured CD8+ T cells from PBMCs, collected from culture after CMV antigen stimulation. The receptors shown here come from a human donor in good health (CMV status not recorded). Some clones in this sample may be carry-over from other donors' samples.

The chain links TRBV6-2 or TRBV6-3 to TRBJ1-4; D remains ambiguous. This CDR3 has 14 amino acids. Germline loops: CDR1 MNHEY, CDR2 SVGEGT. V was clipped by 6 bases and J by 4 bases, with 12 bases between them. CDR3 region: CASSPDPVNEKLFF. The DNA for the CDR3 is TGTGCCAGCAGCCCGGACCCAGTTAATGAAAAACTGTTTTTT.

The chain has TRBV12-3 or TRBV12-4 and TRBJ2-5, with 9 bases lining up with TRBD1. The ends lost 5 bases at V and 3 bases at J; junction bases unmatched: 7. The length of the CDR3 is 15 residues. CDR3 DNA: TGTGCCAGCAGTAACCCGACAGGGGGAGAAGAGACCCAGTACTTC. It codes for CASSNPTGGEETQYF.

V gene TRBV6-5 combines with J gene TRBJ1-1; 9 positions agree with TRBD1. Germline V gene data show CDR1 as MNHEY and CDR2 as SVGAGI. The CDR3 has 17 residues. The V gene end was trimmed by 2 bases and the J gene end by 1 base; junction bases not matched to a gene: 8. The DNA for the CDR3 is TGTGCCAGCAGTTACGCAGTAATACAGGGGGCGAACACTGAAGCTTTCTTT. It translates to CASSYAVIQGANTEAFF.

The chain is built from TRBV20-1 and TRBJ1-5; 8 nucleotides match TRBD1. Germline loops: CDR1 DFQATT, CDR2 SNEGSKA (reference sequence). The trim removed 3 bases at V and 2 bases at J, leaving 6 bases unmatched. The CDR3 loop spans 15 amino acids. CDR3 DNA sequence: TGCAGTGCTAGGGGGACAGGATGGGGCAATCAGCCCCAGCATTTT. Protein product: CSARGTGWGNQPQHF.

The DNA of the CDR3 is TGTGCCAGCAGCCCCTACGAAGAGAACACTGAAGCTTTCTTT. Translating gives CASSPYEENTEAFF. The chain recombines TRBV11-2 with TRBJ1-1; no definite D call. CDR1 and CDR2 from the germline V gene are SGHAT and FQNNGV. Trimming left V 5 bases short and J 1 base short, with 11 bases between. This CDR3 has 14 residues. The whole variable domain, remainder taken from reference TRBV11-2 and TRBJ1-1, is EAGVAQSPRYKIIEKRQSVAFWCNPISGHATLYWYQQILGQGPKLLIQFQNNGVVDDSQLPKDRFSAERLKGVDSTLKIQPAKLEDSAVYLCASSPYEENTEAFFGQGTRLTVV.

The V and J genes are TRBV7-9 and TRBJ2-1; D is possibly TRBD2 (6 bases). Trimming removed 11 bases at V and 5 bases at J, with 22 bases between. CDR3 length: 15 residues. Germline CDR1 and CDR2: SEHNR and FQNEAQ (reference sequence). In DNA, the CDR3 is TGTGCCGGGGGGACGGCAGGCTTAGCGCACAATGAGCAGTTCTTC. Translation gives CAGGTAGLAHNEQFF.

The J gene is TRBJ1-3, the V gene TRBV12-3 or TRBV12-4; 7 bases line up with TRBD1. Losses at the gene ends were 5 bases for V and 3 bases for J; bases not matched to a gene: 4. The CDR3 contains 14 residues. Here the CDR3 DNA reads TGTGCCAGCAGTGATCAGGGGGGTGGAAACACCATATATTTT. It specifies CASSDQGGGNTIYF.

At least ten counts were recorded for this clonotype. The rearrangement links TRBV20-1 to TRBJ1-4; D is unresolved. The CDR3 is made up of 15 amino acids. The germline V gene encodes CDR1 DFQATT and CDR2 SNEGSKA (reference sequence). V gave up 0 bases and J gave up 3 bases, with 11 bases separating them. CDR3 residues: CSARDYDGPNEKLFF. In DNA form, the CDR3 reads TGCAGTGCTAGAGATTATGACGGTCCTAATGAAAAACTGTTTTTT.

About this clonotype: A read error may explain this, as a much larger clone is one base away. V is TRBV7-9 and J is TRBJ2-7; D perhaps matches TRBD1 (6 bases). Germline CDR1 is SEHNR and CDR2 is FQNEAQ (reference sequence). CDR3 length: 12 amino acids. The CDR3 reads CASSSDRYEHYV. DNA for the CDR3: TGTGCCAGCAGCTCGGACAGATACGAGCACTACGTC.

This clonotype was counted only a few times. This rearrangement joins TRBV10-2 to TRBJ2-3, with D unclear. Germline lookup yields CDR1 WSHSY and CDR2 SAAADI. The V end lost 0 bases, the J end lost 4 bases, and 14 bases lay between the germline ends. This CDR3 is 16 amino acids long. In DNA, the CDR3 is TGCGCCAGCAGTGAGTCGACTTACGCCGGGCCAGATACGCAGTATTTT. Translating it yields CASSESTYAGPDTQYF.

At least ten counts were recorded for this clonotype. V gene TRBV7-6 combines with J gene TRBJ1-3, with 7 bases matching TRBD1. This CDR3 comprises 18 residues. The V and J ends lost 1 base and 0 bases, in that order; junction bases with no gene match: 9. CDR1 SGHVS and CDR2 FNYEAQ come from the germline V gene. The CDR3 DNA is TGTGCCAGCAGCTTAGTCCCCAGGGGGGTAAGCTCTGGAAACACCATATATTTT. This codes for CASSLVPRGVSSGNTIYF. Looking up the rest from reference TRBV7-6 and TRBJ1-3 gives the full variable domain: GAGVSQSPRYKVTKRGQDVALRCDPISGHVSLYWYRQALGQGPEFLTYFNYEAQQDKSGLPNDRFSAERPEGSISTLTIQRTEQRDSAMYRCASSLVPRGVSSGNTIYFGEGSWLTVV.

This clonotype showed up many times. In DNA, the CDR3 is TGTGCCAGCGGGGGGGAGGCCCCACGAGACAATGAGCAGTTCTTC. This codes for CASGGEAPRDNEQFF. The chain recombines TRBV7-6 with TRBJ2-1, with TRBD2 matching 7 bases. The CDR3 has 15 amino acids. The germline V gene has CDR1 SGHVS and CDR2 FNYEAQ. V shed 8 bases and J 5 bases; nucleotides not matched to a gene: 12.